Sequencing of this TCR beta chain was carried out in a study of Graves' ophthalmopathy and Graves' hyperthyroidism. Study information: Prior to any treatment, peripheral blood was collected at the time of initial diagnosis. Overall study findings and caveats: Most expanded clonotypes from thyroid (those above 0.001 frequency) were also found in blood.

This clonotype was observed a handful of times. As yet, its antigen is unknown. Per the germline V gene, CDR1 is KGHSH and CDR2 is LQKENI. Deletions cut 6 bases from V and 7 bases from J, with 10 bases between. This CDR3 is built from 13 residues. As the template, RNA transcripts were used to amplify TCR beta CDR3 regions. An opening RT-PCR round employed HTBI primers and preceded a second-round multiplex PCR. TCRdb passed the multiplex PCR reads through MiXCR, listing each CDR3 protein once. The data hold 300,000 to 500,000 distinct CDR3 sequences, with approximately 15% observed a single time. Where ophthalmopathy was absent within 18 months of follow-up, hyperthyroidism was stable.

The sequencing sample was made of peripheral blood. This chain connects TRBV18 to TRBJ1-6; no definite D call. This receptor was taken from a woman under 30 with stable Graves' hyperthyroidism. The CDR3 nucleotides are TGTGCCAGCTCCCGAACAGCCAATTCACCCCTCCACTTT. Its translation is CASSRTANSPLHF.